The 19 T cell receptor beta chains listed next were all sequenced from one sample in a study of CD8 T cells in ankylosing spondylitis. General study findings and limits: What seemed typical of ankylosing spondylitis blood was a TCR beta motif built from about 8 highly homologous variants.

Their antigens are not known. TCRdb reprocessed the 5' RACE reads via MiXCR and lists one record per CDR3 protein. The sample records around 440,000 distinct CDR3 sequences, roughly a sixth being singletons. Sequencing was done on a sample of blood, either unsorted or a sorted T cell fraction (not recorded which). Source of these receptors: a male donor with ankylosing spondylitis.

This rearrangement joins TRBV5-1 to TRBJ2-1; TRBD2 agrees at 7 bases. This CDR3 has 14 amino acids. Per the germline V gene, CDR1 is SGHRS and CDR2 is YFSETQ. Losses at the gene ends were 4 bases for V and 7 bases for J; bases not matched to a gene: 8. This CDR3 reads CASSKGGLGNEQFF. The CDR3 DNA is TGCGCCAGCAGCAAGGGAGGGCTGGGGAATGAGCAGTTCTTC.

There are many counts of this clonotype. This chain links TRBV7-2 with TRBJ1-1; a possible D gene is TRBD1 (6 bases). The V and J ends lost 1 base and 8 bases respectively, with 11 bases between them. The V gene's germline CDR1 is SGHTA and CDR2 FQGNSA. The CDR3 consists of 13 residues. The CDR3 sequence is CASSLGPGAEAFF. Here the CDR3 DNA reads TGTGCCAGCAGCTTAGGTCCAGGGGCCGAAGCTTTCTTT.

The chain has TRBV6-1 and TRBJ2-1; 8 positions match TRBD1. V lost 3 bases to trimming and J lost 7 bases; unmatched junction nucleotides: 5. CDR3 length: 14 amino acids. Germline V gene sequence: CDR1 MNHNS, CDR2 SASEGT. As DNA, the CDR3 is TGTGCCAGCAGTGAGGGACAGGTCCGGAATGAGCAGTTCTTC. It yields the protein CASSEGQVRNEQFF.

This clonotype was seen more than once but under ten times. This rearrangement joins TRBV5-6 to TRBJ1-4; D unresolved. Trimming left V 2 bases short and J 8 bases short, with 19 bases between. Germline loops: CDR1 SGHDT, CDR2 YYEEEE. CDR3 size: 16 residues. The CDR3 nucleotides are TGTGCCAGCAGCTTAGACCGGAAGGCCGGTGGGGAAAAACTGTTTTTT. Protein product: CASSLDRKAGGEKLFF.

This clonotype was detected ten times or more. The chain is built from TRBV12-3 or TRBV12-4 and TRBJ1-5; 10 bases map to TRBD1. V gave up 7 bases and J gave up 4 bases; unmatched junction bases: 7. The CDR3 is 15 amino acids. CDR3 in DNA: TGTGCCAGCAACTCGGGACAGGGGATTAATCAGCCCCAGCATTTT. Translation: CASNSGQGINQPQHF.

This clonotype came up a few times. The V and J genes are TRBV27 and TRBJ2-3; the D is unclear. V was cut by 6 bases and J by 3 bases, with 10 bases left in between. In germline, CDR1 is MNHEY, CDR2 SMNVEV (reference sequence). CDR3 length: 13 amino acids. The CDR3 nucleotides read TGTGCCAGCAGCGGCGGACCAACAGATACGCAGTATTTT. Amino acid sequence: CASSGGPTDTQYF.

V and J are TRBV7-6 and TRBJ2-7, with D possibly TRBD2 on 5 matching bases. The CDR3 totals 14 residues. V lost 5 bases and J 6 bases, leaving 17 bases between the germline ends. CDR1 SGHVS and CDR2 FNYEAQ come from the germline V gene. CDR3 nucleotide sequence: TGTGCCAGCAGCCCCGCTAGCTCGGGTCGCGAGCAGTACTTC. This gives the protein CASSPASSGREQYF.

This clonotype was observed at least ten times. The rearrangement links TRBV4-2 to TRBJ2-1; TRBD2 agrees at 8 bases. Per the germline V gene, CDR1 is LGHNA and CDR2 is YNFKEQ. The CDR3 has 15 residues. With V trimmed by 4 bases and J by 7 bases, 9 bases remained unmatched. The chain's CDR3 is CASSRGLAGFNEQFF. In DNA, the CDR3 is TGTGCCAGCAGCCGCGGACTAGCAGGCTTTAATGAGCAGTTCTTC.

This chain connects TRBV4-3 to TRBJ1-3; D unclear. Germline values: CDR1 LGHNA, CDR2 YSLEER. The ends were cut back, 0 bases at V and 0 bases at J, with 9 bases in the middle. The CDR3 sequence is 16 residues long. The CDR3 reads CASSQDTAPSGNTIYF. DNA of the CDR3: TGCGCCAGCAGCCAAGATACGGCCCCCTCTGGAAACACCATATATTTT.

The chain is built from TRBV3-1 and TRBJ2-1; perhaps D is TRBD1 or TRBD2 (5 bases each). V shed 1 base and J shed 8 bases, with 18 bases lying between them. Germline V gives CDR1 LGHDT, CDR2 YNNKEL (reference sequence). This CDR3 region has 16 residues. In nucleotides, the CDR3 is TGTGCCAGCAGCCAAGTCCTAGCCGGGGCGGGCGATGAGCAGTTCTTC. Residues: CASSQVLAGAGDEQFF.

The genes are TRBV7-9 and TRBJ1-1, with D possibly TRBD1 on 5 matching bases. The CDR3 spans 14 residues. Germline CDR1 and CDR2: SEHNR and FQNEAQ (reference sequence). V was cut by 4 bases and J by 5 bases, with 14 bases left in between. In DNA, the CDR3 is TGTGCCAGCAGCTCGACGGACAAGTCAACTGAAGCTTTCTTT. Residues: CASSSTDKSTEAFF.

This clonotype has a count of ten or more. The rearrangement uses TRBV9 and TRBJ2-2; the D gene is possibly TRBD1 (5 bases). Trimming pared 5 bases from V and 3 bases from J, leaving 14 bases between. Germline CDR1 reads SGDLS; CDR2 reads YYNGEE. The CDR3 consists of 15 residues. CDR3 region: CASSPRAKDTGELFF. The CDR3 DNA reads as TGTGCCAGCAGTCCCAGGGCGAAGGACACCGGGGAGCTGTTTTTT.

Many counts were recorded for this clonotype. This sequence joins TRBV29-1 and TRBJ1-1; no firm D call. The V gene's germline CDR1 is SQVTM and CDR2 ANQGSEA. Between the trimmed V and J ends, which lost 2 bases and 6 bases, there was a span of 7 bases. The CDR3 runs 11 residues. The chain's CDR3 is CSVEKRAEAFF. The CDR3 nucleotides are TGCAGCGTTGAAAAGCGAGCTGAAGCTTTCTTT.

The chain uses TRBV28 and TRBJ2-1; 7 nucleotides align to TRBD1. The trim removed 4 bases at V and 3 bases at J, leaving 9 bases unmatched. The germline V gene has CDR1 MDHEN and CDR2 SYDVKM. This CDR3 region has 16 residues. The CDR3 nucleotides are TGTGCCAGCAGTTCTCACGGGGCAGGGGGCTACAATGAGCAGTTCTTC. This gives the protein CASSSHGAGGYNEQFF.

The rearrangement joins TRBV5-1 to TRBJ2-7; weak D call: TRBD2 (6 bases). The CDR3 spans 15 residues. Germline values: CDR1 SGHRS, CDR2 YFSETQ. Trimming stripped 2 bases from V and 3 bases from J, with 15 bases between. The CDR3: CASSFPSSGHYEQYF. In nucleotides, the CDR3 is TGCGCCAGCAGCTTCCCGAGTAGCGGCCACTACGAGCAGTACTTC.

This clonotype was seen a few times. This CDR3 reads CASSSFANNEQFF. In DNA form, the CDR3 reads TGTGCCAGCAGTTCCTTTGCCAACAATGAGCAGTTCTTC. The chain recombines TRBV6-2 or TRBV6-3 with TRBJ2-1; D is uncertain. Germline CDR1 MNHEY, CDR2 SVGEGT. The CDR3 is 13 residues long. V lost 4 bases, J lost 5 bases, and 9 bases lay in between.

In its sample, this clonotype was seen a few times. CDR3: CASSPGQGKYNEQFF. For the CDR3, the DNA is TGCGCCAGCAGCCCCGGACAGGGAAAGTACAATGAGCAGTTCTTC. The chain uses TRBV5-1 and TRBJ2-1; 8 positions agree with TRBD1. This CDR3 comprises 15 residues. V lost 4 bases to trimming and J lost 4 bases; unmatched junction nucleotides: 7. CDR1 and CDR2 from the germline V gene are SGHRS and YFSETQ.

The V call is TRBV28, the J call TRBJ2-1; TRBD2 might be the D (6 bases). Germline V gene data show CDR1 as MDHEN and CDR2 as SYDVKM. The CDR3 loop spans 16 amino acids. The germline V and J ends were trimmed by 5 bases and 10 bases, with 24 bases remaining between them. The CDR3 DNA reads TGTGCCAGCAGTGCCCCGGGGGAGCGGAGGACCGACGAGCAGTTCTTC. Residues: CASSAPGERRTDEQFF.

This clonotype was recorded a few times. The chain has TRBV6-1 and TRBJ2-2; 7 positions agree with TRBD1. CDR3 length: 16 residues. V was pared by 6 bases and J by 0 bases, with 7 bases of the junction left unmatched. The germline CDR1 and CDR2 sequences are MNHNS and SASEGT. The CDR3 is CASRNSGTANTGELFF. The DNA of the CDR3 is TGTGCCAGCAGGAACTCCGGGACAGCGAACACCGGGGAGCTGTTTTTT.